Below, one TCR beta chain is given with its context. The data derive from a study of blood T cell repertoires in COVID-19. Study as a whole: COVID-19 samples from acute and convalescent phases originated in the United States, Italy and Spain. PBMCs, B-cell-depleted T cells, or T cells provided the cDNA or gDNA that made up the material.

In the source study's methods: Estimation of nucleated cell counts relied on the amplification of reference gene primers. The repertoire was sequenced with immunoSEQ multiplex PCR; TCRdb's copy has only in-frame clones and lacks some. That table supplies the V and J calls and clone size; D and trimming were determined from the DNA. The sample lists approximately 150,000 clones, roughly four fifths occurring once. V was trimmed by 3 bases and J by 1 base, leaving 12 bases between them. Germline CDR1 is KGHSH and CDR2 is LQKENI. There are 15 residues in the CDR3. Specimen: peripheral blood. The V and J genes are TRBV18 and TRBJ1-2, with D maybe TRBD1 (6 bases). The source is a man between 65 and 85 years old with active or convalescent COVID-19. CDR3 region: CASSPPTGYNYGYTF. DNA for the CDR3: TGTGCCAGCTCACCTCCGACAGGATATAACTATGGCTACACCTTC.